This T cell receptor (beta chain) was identified in a study of Ad26.COV2.S vaccination and SARS-CoV-2 variants. The assay was immunoSEQ multiplex PCR, and TCRdb's table has in-frame clones only and misses some. The sample includes 300,000 to 350,000 clones, roughly 90% of them seen just once. Points from the study as a whole: An underestimation of total T cell responses may have resulted from the TCR breadth and depth analyses. Vaccinees showed greater spike-specific TCR breadth than placebo recipients. Vaccine and placebo recipients had similar non-spike TCR breadth. Following vaccination, spike-specific CD8+ and CD4+ T cell responses reportedly exhibited substantial breadth.

Points on this clone: The antigen remains undetermined.

V lost 8 bases and J lost 4; bases outside the gene matches: 14. This CDR3 is built from 17 residues. Per the germline V gene, CDR1 is ENHRY and CDR2 is SYGVKD. Sample treatment: approximately 18 received Ad26.COV2.S at low or high dose, single or two shots; 5 received placebo; per-sample allocation not given. The samples were gathered on day 63 after the first injection of vaccine or placebo. Sequencing used peripheral blood, obtained in a trial of Ad26.COV2.S vaccine versus placebo. The chain couples TRBV10-3 to TRBJ2-1, with 10 bases lining up with TRBD2. The sequence derives from a person aged 18-65 years who received the Ad26.COV2.S COVID-19 vaccine or a placebo. The chain's CDR3 is CAIHPWGWTSGYNEQFF. The CDR3 DNA sequence: TGTGCCATCCACCCGTGGGGGTGGACTAGCGGTTACAATGAGCAGTTCTTC.